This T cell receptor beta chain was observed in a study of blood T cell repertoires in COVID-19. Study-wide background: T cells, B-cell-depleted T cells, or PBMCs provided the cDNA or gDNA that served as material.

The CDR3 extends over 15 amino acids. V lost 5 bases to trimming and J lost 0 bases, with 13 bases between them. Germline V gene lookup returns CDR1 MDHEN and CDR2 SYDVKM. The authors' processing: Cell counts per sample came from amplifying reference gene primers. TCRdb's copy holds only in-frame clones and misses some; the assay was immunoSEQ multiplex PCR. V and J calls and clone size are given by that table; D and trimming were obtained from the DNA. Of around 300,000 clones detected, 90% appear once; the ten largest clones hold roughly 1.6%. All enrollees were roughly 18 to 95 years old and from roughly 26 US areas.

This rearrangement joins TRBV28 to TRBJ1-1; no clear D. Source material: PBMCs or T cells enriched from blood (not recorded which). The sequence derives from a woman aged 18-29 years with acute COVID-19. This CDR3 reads CASSIHSRMNTEAFF. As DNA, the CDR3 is TGTGCCAGCAGTATCCACAGCAGAATGAACACTGAAGCTTTCTTT.